This note documents a single TCR beta chain sequence. The data were obtained in a study of blood T cell repertoires in COVID-19. The assay was immunoSEQ multiplex PCR, and TCRdb's table has in-frame clones only and misses some. Of around 180,000 clones in the sample, around 80% are singletons; the top ten hold 10% to 15%. Followed longitudinally, the Seattle patients had been enrolled during active infection. V gave up 3 bases and J gave up 2 bases; unmatched junction bases: 3. CDR1 and CDR2 from the germline V gene are SGHNT and YYREEE (reference sequence). The CDR3 is made up of 14 amino acids. The chain combines TRBV5-4 with TRBJ2-7, with 9 bases that match TRBD2. This receptor was obtained from a woman aged 80 or over with COVID-19, enrolled during active disease. Sequenced input: peripheral blood. The CDR3 sequence: CASSSSGKAYEQYF. The CDR3 DNA sequence: TGTGCCAGCAGCTCTAGCGGGAAGGCCTACGAGCAGTACTTC.